What follows are 7 T cell receptor beta chains derived from one specimen sequenced in a study of molecular identifiers for immune sequencing clone quantification. TCRdb itself ran the PCR reads through MiXCR, one entry per CDR3 protein. This table has about 630,000 distinct CDR3 sequences, less than 30% appearing once. The sequencing input was naive CD8+ T cells from blood, with Jurkat cell RNA spiked in. Subset meaning: FACS-sorted CD8+CD4-CCR7+CD45RA+ naive T cells. These receptors were collected from a human donor in good health. Some libraries in this study had Jurkat cell RNA spiked in.

This clonotype was seen many times. The V gene is TRBV4-3, the J gene TRBJ2-6; D is tentatively TRBD1 or TRBD2 (5 bases each). V was cut by 5 bases and J by 0 bases, with 5 bases left in between. The germline V gene has CDR1 LGHNA and CDR2 YSLEER. The CDR3 is made up of 14 amino acids. This CDR3 is CASSGGSGANVLTF. CDR3 sequence (DNA): TGCGCCAGCAGCGGGGGCTCTGGGGCCAACGTCCTGACTTTC.

This clonotype has just a few counts. Mismatch with germline at one junction end may stem from a read error. The chain joins TRBV27 to TRBJ2-3; 7 nucleotides align to TRBD1. Germline CDR1 reads MNHEY; CDR2 reads SMNVEV (reference sequence). The CDR3 sequence is 17 residues long. The CDR3 DNA reads TGTGCCAGCAGTTTCACCCACCGGGACAGTAGCACAGATACGCTGTATTTT. Translation gives CASSFTHRDSSTDTLYF.

This clonotype turned up a few times. The J gene is TRBJ2-1, the V gene TRBV19; no firm D call. CDR3 length: 15 residues. V was shortened by 3 bases and J by 1 base, with 10 bases between the two germline ends. Germline V gives CDR1 LNHDA, CDR2 SQIVND (reference sequence). Here the CDR3 DNA reads TGTGCCAGTAGTATCCGGCAGCCTTCCTACAATGAGCAGTTCTTC. Encoded protein: CASSIRQPSYNEQFF.

The table lists this clonotype with a few counts. The V and J genes are TRBV19 and TRBJ2-3, with D perhaps TRBD1 (5 bases). V lost 1 base to trimming and J lost 4 bases, with 6 bases between them. Germline CDR1 LNHDA, CDR2 SQIVND (reference sequence). The CDR3 extends over 13 amino acids. CDR3 nucleotide sequence: TGTGCCAGTAGTATAGGGGGCCCAGATACGCAGTATTTT. Amino acid sequence: CASSIGGPDTQYF.

There are a few counts of this clonotype. The chain combines TRBV20-1 with TRBJ2-7; a weak D match, TRBD2 (6 bases). Trimming stripped 7 bases from V and 4 bases from J, with 17 bases between. The germline V gene encodes CDR1 DFQATT and CDR2 SNEGSKA (reference sequence). This CDR3 spans 13 amino acids. The CDR3 reads CSVSWAGLYEQYF. Written as DNA, the CDR3 is TGCAGTGTCTCATGGGCAGGACTATACGAGCAGTACTTC.

The sample holds a few counts of this clonotype. J is TRBJ2-7 and V is TRBV6-5, with unresolved D. This CDR3 is 12 amino acids long. The V gene's germline CDR1 is MNHEY and CDR2 SVGAGI. The V end was cut by 6 bases, the J end by 5 bases, with 11 bases between. CDR3 in amino acids: CASSSWRNEQYF. In DNA, the CDR3 is TGTGCCAGCAGCTCGTGGCGGAACGAGCAGTACTTC.

In regard to this clonotype: A junction boundary mismatches the germline segment, possibly from a read error. This rearrangement joins TRBV6-2 or TRBV6-3 to TRBJ2-2, with D possibly being TRBD2 (5 bases). There are 11 residues in the CDR3. The germline CDR1 and CDR2 sequences are MNHEY and SVGEGT. This CDR3 is CASSNTGDLFF. CDR3 nucleotides: TGTGCCAGCAGCAATACCGGGGATCTGTTTTTT.